A selection of T cell receptor beta chains follows, all from one sample in a study of cytomegalovirus exposure and HLA in healthy donors. The repertoire was sequenced with immunoSEQ multiplex PCR; TCRdb's copy has only in-frame clones and lacks some. In the table there are about 120,000 clones, about three quarters of which are singletons. Source material: PBMCs. These receptors were taken from a young woman in good health and CMV-seropositive. The CDR3 runs from the conserved cysteine through the conserved F or W. A D gene is named only where the DNA matches it firmly. Not every row has a clone size; where given, it reads once, few, many or a size class.

V gene,clone size,J gene,D gene,CDR3 protein,CDR3 DNA
TRBV6-1,-,TRBJ1-5,-,CASSGDRFPTQPQHF,TGTGCCAGCAGTGGAGACAGGTTTCCCACTCAGCCCCAGCATTTT
TRBV6-5,-,TRBJ2-7,-,CASSYSTPPSYEQYF,TGTGCCAGCAGTTACTCGACACCCCCCTCCTACGAGCAGTACTTC
TRBV2,-,TRBJ2-2,TRBD2,CASSEPPWGSTRDYGGELFF,TGTGCCAGCAGTGAACCTCCTTGGGGGTCTACCCGGGACTACGGTGGGGAGCTGTTTTTT
TRBV28,-,TRBJ2-1,TRBD1,CASRTGQGTYNEQFF,TGTGCCAGCAGGACGGGACAGGGGACCTACAATGAGCAGTTCTTC
TRBV7-3,-,TRBJ2-7,-,CASSLTRGYEQYF,TGTGCCAGCAGCTTAACTCGGGGCTACGAGCAGTACTTC
TRBV6-5,-,TRBJ1-6,-,CASSPIQGNSPLHF,TGTGCCAGCAGCCCCATACAGGGAAATTCACCCCTCCACTTT
TRBV7-9,-,TRBJ2-1,TRBD1,CASSPMGQGNSYEQFF,TGTGCCAGCAGCCCCATGGGACAGGGGAATTCGTATGAGCAGTTCTTC
TRBV5-4,-,TRBJ2-6,-,CASSSRGSGANVLTF,TGTGCCAGCAGCTCCAGAGGCTCTGGGGCCAACGTCCTGACTTTC
TRBV4-1,-,TRBJ2-5,-,CASSQDRSSRMLETQYF,TGCGCCAGCAGCCAAGATAGGTCTAGCCGGATGTTAGAGACCCAGTACTTC
TRBV25-1,-,TRBJ2-3,TRBD1,CASSRDSKPTDTQYF,TGTGCCAGCAGTCGGGACAGTAAGCCCACAGATACGCAGTATTTT
TRBV2,-,TRBJ2-1,TRBD2,CASNGRGGRTVEQFF,TGTGCCAGCAATGGACGGGGGGGACGTACGGTTGAGCAGTTCTTC
TRBV30,-,TRBJ1-2,TRBD1,CAWSVNRGLHGYTF,TGTGCCTGGAGTGTTAACAGGGGGCTCCATGGCTACACCTTC
TRBV2,-,TRBJ2-3,-,CASSHRPGTDTQYF,TGTGCCAGCAGCCACCGTCCGGGCACAGATACGCAGTATTTT
TRBV4-1,-,TRBJ1-2,TRBD1,CASSQGSGTGVNYGYTF,TGCGCCAGCAGCCAAGGCTCGGGGACAGGGGTAAACTATGGCTACACCTTC
TRBV6-5,-,TRBJ2-2,TRBD2,CASSWVSGGNTGELFF,TGTGCCAGCAGTTGGGTTAGCGGGGGAAACACCGGGGAGCTGTTTTTT
TRBV7-2,-,TRBJ2-2,-,CASSRGQGGFGELFF,TGTGCCAGCAGCCGCGGACAGGGAGGGTTCGGGGAGCTGTTTTTT
TRBV10-3,-,TRBJ2-7,TRBD2,CAISEGGDGSYRYF,TGTGCCATCAGTGAGGGGGGGGACGGATCATATAGGTACTTC
TRBV7-2,-,TRBJ1-6,-,CASSTVLSPLHF,TGTGCCAGCAGCACAGTCCTCTCACCCCTCCACTTT
TRBV6-5,-,TRBJ2-7,-,CASSEGGRYEQYF,TGTGCCAGTTCAGAGGGGGGGCGGTACGAGCAGTACTTC
TRBV7-3,-,TRBJ1-6,-,CASSSDTNSPLHF,TGTGCCAGCAGCTCTGACACCAATTCACCCCTCCACTTT
TRBV5-1,few,TRBJ2-5,TRBD2,CASSLTSGGPQETQYF,TGCGCCAGCAGCTTGACCAGCGGGGGCCCGCAAGAGACCCAGTACTTC
TRBV11-2,-,TRBJ2-7,-,CASTHGGEAYEQYF,TGTGCCAGCACCCACGGAGGGGAAGCGTACGAGCAGTACTTC
TRBV5-1,once,TRBJ1-6,TRBD1,CASSGDRGHSPLHF,TGCGCCAGCAGCGGGGACAGGGGGCACTCACCCCTCCACTTT
TRBV7-2,-,TRBJ2-1,-,CASSSGRWRGQFF,TGTGCCAGCAGCTCCGGTCGGTGGCGGGGCCAGTTCTTC
TRBV28,many,TRBJ2-7,-,CASSRTLSYEQYF,TGTGCCAGCAGCCGAACCCTGAGCTACGAGCAGTACTTC
TRBV2,-,TRBJ2-2,-,CATNQGSMNTGELFF,TGTGCCACCAACCAGGGTTCCATGAACACCGGGGAGCTGTTTTTT
TRBV5-1,-,TRBJ1-1,-,CASSLTGPNTEAFF,TGCGCCAGCAGCTTGACAGGACCGAACACTGAAGCTTTCTTT
TRBV4-2,few,TRBJ2-1,-,CASSQVGGAGYNEQFF,TGTGCCAGCAGCCAAGTAGGGGGGGCCGGTTACAATGAGCAGTTCTTC